Shown below are 18 T cell receptor beta chains from a single sample sequenced in a study of T cells in Graves' hyperthyroidism and ophthalmopathy. From RNA transcripts, TCR beta CDR3 regions were amplified. When the TCR CDR3 underwent first-round RT-PCR, the HTBI primer set was used. TCRdb re-called the multiplex PCR reads with MiXCR, one entry per CDR3 protein. The data hold roughly 700,000 distinct CDR3 sequences, with 30% to 40% observed a single time. The source material was blood. The origin of the receptors is a woman in her thirties or forties with Graves' hyperthyroidism.

This clonotype occurred a few times. V gene TRBV7-9 combines with J gene TRBJ1-6, with 8 bases fitting TRBD1. The CDR3 has 17 amino acids. V was clipped by 5 bases and J by 6 bases; unmatched bases: 12. Germline V gene lookup returns CDR1 SEHNR and CDR2 FQNEAQ (reference sequence). The CDR3: CASSPSTGAYANSPLHF. In DNA, the CDR3 is TGTGCCAGCAGCCCTTCGACAGGGGCCTACGCTAATTCACCCCTCCACTTT.

This clonotype showed up many times. The chain uses TRBV2 and TRBJ2-6, with D uncertain. The germline V and J ends were trimmed by 7 bases and 0 bases, with 7 bases remaining between them. The CDR3 runs 14 residues. Germline V lookup: CDR1 SNHLY, CDR2 FYNNEI. CDR3 region: CASILVSGANVLTF. Here the CDR3 DNA reads TGTGCCAGCATATTAGTCTCTGGGGCCAACGTCCTGACTTTC.

This clonotype was observed a few times. The V gene is TRBV28, the J gene TRBJ1-2; 7 bases line up with TRBD1. V lost 3 bases to trimming and J lost 3 bases; unmatched junction nucleotides: 4. The germline CDR1 and CDR2 sequences are MDHEN and SYDVKM. This CDR3 spans 14 amino acids. This CDR3 is CASSFDRADYGYTF. As DNA, the CDR3 is TGTGCCAGCAGTTTCGACAGGGCTGACTATGGCTACACCTTC.

This clonotype came up a few times. This chain joins TRBV19 and TRBJ1-5; D is ambiguous. The CDR3 totals 14 residues. CDR1 LNHDA and CDR2 SQIVND come from the germline V gene (reference sequence). Trimming pared 2 bases from V and 7 bases from J, leaving 12 bases between. The DNA of the CDR3 is TGTGCCAGTAGTATAAAAGTACTTACCCAGCCCCAGCATTTT. Protein: CASSIKVLTQPQHF.

V and J are TRBV10-3 and TRBJ1-5; D is ambiguous. Per germline, CDR1 ENHRY and CDR2 SYGVKD. CDR3 size: 13 residues. The CDR3 loop reads CAVRAGNEQPQHF. For the CDR3, the DNA is TGTGCTGTCCGGGCGGGAAACGAACAGCCCCAGCATTTT.

Of note for this clonotype: The junction does not match germline at one end; this may be a read error. The chain recombines TRBV10-3 with TRBJ2-2, with TRBD2 identical over 12 bases. CDR1 and CDR2 (germline): ENHRY, SYGVKD. This CDR3 region has 17 residues. CDR3 sequence: CASSSWTSGIGTGELFF. CDR3 bases: TGTGCCAGCAGTTCCTGGACTAGCGGGATCGGGACCGGGGAGCTGTTTTTT.

The chain links TRBV10-3 to TRBJ1-6; 9 bases are a match to TRBD1. Germline V CDR1 and CDR2: ENHRY, SYGVKD. The CDR3 is 16 amino acids. Unmatched junction bases numbered 13, after V lost 8 bases and J lost 8 bases. The CDR3 spells CAILGATGQGYSPLHF. The CDR3 DNA is TGTGCCATCCTGGGCGCCACGGGACAGGGATATTCACCCCTCCACTTT.

The V gene is TRBV6-1, the J gene TRBJ2-2; TRBD1 matches at 8 bases. This CDR3 region has 14 residues. Trimming removed 5 bases from V and 4 bases from J; junction bases left unmatched: 3. The V gene's germline CDR1 is MNHNS and CDR2 SASEGT. The CDR3 sequence: CASSSQGATGELFF. Here the CDR3 DNA reads TGTGCCAGCAGTAGCCAGGGGGCCACCGGGGAGCTGTTTTTT.

This clonotype was recorded many times. This chain connects TRBV7-3 to TRBJ2-2; 9 bases are shared with TRBD2. This CDR3 spans 15 amino acids. Losses at the gene ends were 5 bases for V and 9 bases for J; bases not matched to a gene: 10. CDR1 and CDR2 from the germline V gene are SGHTA and FQGTGA. CDR3 in DNA: TGTGCCAGCAGCGCGGGGGCGGGAGGGCCCCGGGAGCTGTTTTTT. It is translated as CASSAGAGGPRELFF.

A few counts support this clonotype. V and J are TRBV4-3 and TRBJ2-5, with D possibly matching TRBD2 (6 bases). This CDR3 comprises 16 residues. Germline values: CDR1 LGHNA, CDR2 YSLEER. Trimming shortened V by 1 base and J by 2 bases, and 14 bases separated the two germline ends. The CDR3 sequence is CASSQGRGGRQETQYF. CDR3 sequence (DNA): TGCGCCAGCAGCCAAGGGCGAGGAGGGCGGCAAGAGACCCAGTACTTC.

This clonotype was counted a few times. The rearrangement uses TRBV2 and TRBJ2-7; D is unresolved. The CDR3 totals 15 residues. The germline CDR1 and CDR2 sequences are SNHLY and FYNNEI. Trimming pared 2 bases from V and 1 base from J, leaving 12 bases between. This CDR3 reads CASSERNYESYEQYF. DNA of the CDR3: TGTGCCAGCAGTGAAAGGAATTATGAGTCCTACGAGCAGTACTTC.

The chain links TRBV6-5 to TRBJ1-2; TRBD1 is a possible D gene (5 bases). Germline CDR1 MNHEY, CDR2 SVGAGI. V lost 0 bases and J lost 8, with 13 bases in between. The CDR3 has 14 residues. CDR3 sequence (DNA): TGTGCCAGCAGTTACTCGAGTGGGGGGGACGGCTACACCTTC. This encodes CASSYSSGGDGYTF.

This clonotype was observed a handful of times. V is TRBV9 and J is TRBJ2-7; D remains unclear. Germline V gene sequence: CDR1 SGDLS, CDR2 YYNGEE. V was cut by 0 bases and J by 0 bases, with 10 bases left in between. The CDR3 is 15 residues long. The CDR3 spells CASSVGGSASYEQYF. CDR3 DNA: TGTGCCAGCAGCGTAGGGGGTTCCGCCTCCTACGAGCAGTACTTC.

With regard to this clonotype: This may be a read error: a much more frequent sequence differs by one nucleotide. The chain couples TRBV20-1 to TRBJ1-2; D is possibly TRBD1 (6 bases). This CDR3 has 13 amino acids. Germline V gene data show CDR1 as DFQATT and CDR2 as SNEGSKA (reference sequence). The CDR3 reads CGASGGRADGYTF. The CDR3 DNA reads TGCGGTGCCTCGGGGGGCAGGGCGGATGGCTACACCTTC.

The chain recombines TRBV7-2 with TRBJ1-1; D remains ambiguous. Per the germline V gene, CDR1 is SGHTA and CDR2 is FQGNSA. The CDR3 extends over 14 amino acids. Trimming took 3 bases from V and 5 from J, leaving 13 bases between them. The CDR3 sequence is CASSFTQVGTEAFF. The CDR3 coding sequence is TGTGCCAGCAGCTTCACGCAGGTGGGGACTGAAGCTTTCTTT.

The rearrangement joins TRBV7-2 to TRBJ2-5, with a possible D match to TRBD2 (6 bases). From germline, CDR1 is SGHTA and CDR2 FQGNSA. There are 17 residues in the CDR3. Between the trimmed V and J ends, which lost 5 bases and 5 bases, there was a span of 24 bases. The CDR3 loop reads CASSPHRDLGGFETQYF. CDR3 nucleotides: TGTGCCAGCAGCCCCCACCGAGACTTGGGGGGATTCGAGACCCAGTACTTC.

J is TRBJ2-7 and V is TRBV5-1; 8 bases are a match to TRBD1. CDR1 and CDR2 from the germline V gene are SGHRS and YFSETQ. The junction had 8 bases not matched to a gene; V was cut back by 0 bases and J by 0 bases. This CDR3 has 17 residues. The CDR3 loop reads CASSLGQGAKSSYEQYF. DNA of the CDR3: TGCGCCAGCAGCTTGGGGCAGGGGGCGAAAAGCTCCTACGAGCAGTACTTC.

Of note for this clonotype: Lacking the conserved final phenylalanine or tryptophan, this CDR3 likely reflects a read error. The V and J genes are TRBV7-2 and TRBJ2-7, with a possible D match to TRBD1 (5 bases). Germline lookup yields CDR1 SGHTA and CDR2 FQGNSA. The CDR3 length is 14 residues. V lost 6 bases and J 4 bases, leaving 16 bases between the germline ends. The CDR3 DNA follows: TGTGCCAGCAGTCCAGGGTATTTGGGGTACGAGCAGTACTCC. Amino acids: CASSPGYLGYEQYS.